The next 15 T cell receptor beta chains were all read from a single sample in a study of blood T cell repertoires in COVID-19. The assay was immunoSEQ multiplex PCR, and TCRdb's table has in-frame clones only and misses some. The sample shows some 250,000 clones, 70% to 90% of them seen only once. Sequenced material: peripheral blood. The receptors here all came from a woman in her thirties with COVID-19, enrolled during active disease.

The chain employs TRBV4-1 and TRBJ1-2, with D perhaps matching TRBD1 (6 bases). The CDR3 covers 17 residues. The ends were cut back, 4 bases at V and 10 bases at J, with 28 bases in the middle. The germline V gene encodes CDR1 MGHRA and CDR2 YSYEKL. For the CDR3, the DNA is TGCGCCAGCAGCCCCCAAAGAGGGGGGGCCCTCATCAGAGACTACACCTTC. It specifies CASSPQRGGALIRDYTF.

This chain links TRBV7-9 with TRBJ2-1; TRBD2 matches at 9 bases. Per germline, CDR1 SEHNR and CDR2 FQNEAQ (reference sequence). CDR3 size: 18 residues. The J segment lost 1 base and the V segment lost 1 base, leaving 8 bases of the junction unmatched. Here the CDR3 reads CASSLVASGEYSYNEQFF. In DNA, the CDR3 is TGTGCCAGCAGCTTAGTTGCTAGCGGGGAATATTCCTACAATGAGCAGTTCTTC.

J is TRBJ2-5 and V is TRBV19, with a possible D match to TRBD2 (5 bases). V lost 5 bases, J lost 4 bases, and 14 bases lay in between. The length of the CDR3 is 14 residues. The germline CDR1 and CDR2 sequences are LNHDA and SQIVND (reference sequence). CDR3 DNA: TGTGCCAGTAGTCCCTGGGCGGAGGTAGAGACCCAGTACTTC. Its translation is CASSPWAEVETQYF.

In this sample, this clone turned up once. The rearrangement uses TRBV11-3 and TRBJ2-3; weak D call: TRBD2 (5 bases). The ends were cut back, 4 bases at V and 5 bases at J, with 10 bases in the middle. The CDR3 is 13 amino acids. Germline V gene sequence: CDR1 SGHNT, CDR2 YENEEA. CDR3 DNA sequence: TGTGCCAGCAGCTATGCCGCGGGAGATACGCAGTATTTT. Its translation: CASSYAAGDTQYF.

The rearrangement joins TRBV5-4 to TRBJ2-2, with 10 bases matching TRBD1. After removal of 4 bases from V and 6 bases from J, the junction contained 6 bases not matched to a gene. The CDR3 spans 15 residues. Germline V gene lookup returns CDR1 SGHNT and CDR2 YYREEE (reference sequence). The CDR3 reads CASSTRTGGSGELFF. DNA of the CDR3: TGTGCCAGCAGCACCCGGACAGGGGGGTCCGGGGAGCTGTTTTTT.

CDR3 sequence (DNA): TGTGCCAGCAGTTTTACAGGGGCCACTGAAGCTTTCTTT. Protein sequence: CASSFTGATEAFF. The chain employs TRBV27 and TRBJ1-1; 7 bases align to TRBD1. This CDR3 is 13 amino acids long. The junction had 2 bases not matched to a gene; V was cut back by 3 bases and J by 4 bases. Germline assignment: CDR1 MNHEY and CDR2 SMNVEV (reference sequence).

This clone was found a few times. The J gene is TRBJ2-2, the V gene TRBV12-5; D might be TRBD2 (6 bases). The germline V gene encodes CDR1 LGHNT and CDR2 FRNRAP. V gave up 3 bases and J gave up 2 bases, with 16 bases separating them. This CDR3 contains 17 residues. CDR3 nucleotide sequence: TGTGCTAGTGGTTTTAGAGGGCCCGGGGGTAACACCGGGGAGCTGTTTTTT. Translating it yields CASGFRGPGGNTGELFF. The full variable domain, its missing parts supplied by reference TRBV12-5 and TRBJ2-2, is DARVTQTPRHKVTEMGQEVTMRCQPILGHNTVFWYRQTMMQGLELLAYFRNRAPLDDSGMPKDRFSAEMPDATLATLKIQPSEPRDSAVYFCASGFRGPGGNTGELFFGEGSRLTVL.

The table lists this clone with a count of one. J is TRBJ2-7 and V is TRBV7-2; 10 bases fit TRBD2. J was trimmed by 6 bases and V by 4 bases; bases with no gene match: 6. Germline CDR1 SGHTA, CDR2 FQGNSA. The CDR3 is made up of 14 amino acids. The CDR3 DNA is TGTGCCAGCAGCTGGACTAGCGGACCGGCCGAGCAGTACTTC. This encodes CASSWTSGPAEQYF.

The count of this clone is one. The chain is built from TRBV7-2 and TRBJ1-1; D remains unclear. The V and J ends lost 2 bases and 4 bases respectively, with 11 bases between them. The CDR3 extends over 14 amino acids. Germline CDR1 reads SGHTA; CDR2 reads FQGNSA. Written as DNA, the CDR3 is TGTGCCAGCAGCTTAAATGGGGAGTTCACTGAAGCTTTCTTT. Encoded protein: CASSLNGEFTEAFF.

This chain uses TRBV18 with TRBJ2-5; D might be TRBD1 (6 bases). Germline CDR1 reads KGHSH; CDR2 reads LQKENI. The CDR3 has 15 residues. V was cut by 0 bases and J by 6 bases, with 14 bases left in between. This CDR3 reads CASSPPGARGKTQYF. The CDR3 DNA reads as TGTGCCAGCTCACCACCGGGGGCGCGTGGGAAGACCCAGTACTTC.

The chain couples TRBV27 to TRBJ1-4, with 9 bases aligning to TRBD1. The germline gives CDR1 MNHEY, CDR2 SMNVEV (reference sequence). Trimming took 6 bases from V and 4 from J; bases not matched to a gene: 12. This CDR3 is built from 17 residues. CDR3 amino acids: CASRPPRDRALNEKLFF. The CDR3 DNA sequence: TGTGCCAGCAGGCCTCCCCGGGACAGGGCTCTTAATGAAAAACTGTTTTTT.

This clone was found once. The J gene is TRBJ2-1, the V gene TRBV11-2, with TRBD2 matching 14 bases. Unmatched junction bases numbered 12, after V lost 6 bases and J lost 14 bases. The CDR3 length is 15 residues. Germline loops: CDR1 SGHAT, CDR2 FQNNGV. Written as DNA, the CDR3 is TGTGCCAGCAGGGCGGGACTAGCGGGGGATGATGGTGAGTTCTTC. Protein sequence: CASRAGLAGDDGEFF.

CDR3 in DNA: TGTGCCAGCCGGGACAGGGGGCGTCTAAGGGAGACCCAGTACTTC. It encodes CASRDRGRLRETQYF. The V call is TRBV19, the J call TRBJ2-5; 12 bases match TRBD1. J gave up 5 bases and V 9 bases, and 10 bases lay outside the gene matches. CDR1 and CDR2 (germline): LNHDA, SQIVND (reference sequence). CDR3 length equals 15 residues. Using reference TRBV19 and TRBJ2-5 for the parts outside the CDR3, the full variable domain is DGGITQSPKYLFRKEGQNVTLSCEQNLNHDAMYWYRQDPGQGLRLIYYSQIVNDFQKGDIAEGYSVSREKKESFPLTVTSAQKNPTAFYLCASRDRGRLRETQYFGPGTRLLVL.

The rearrangement links TRBV7-9 to TRBJ1-4, with a tentative D call TRBD1 (6 bases). The CDR3 has 18 amino acids. CDR1 and CDR2 (germline): SEHNR, FQNEAQ (reference sequence). V lost 1 base and J lost 7, with 22 bases in between. CDR3 loop: CASSLESLSRPRGEKLFF. The CDR3 DNA follows: TGTGCCAGCAGCTTAGAGAGCCTATCGCGGCCCAGGGGTGAAAAACTGTTTTTT.

This sequence joins TRBV4-1 and TRBJ2-5, with a weak D call TRBD1 (6 bases). Germline V gives CDR1 MGHRA, CDR2 YSYEKL. Deletions cut 2 bases from V and 2 bases from J, with 6 bases between. The length of the CDR3 is 13 residues. CDR3 loop: CASSQRGQETQYF. CDR3 DNA: TGCGCCAGCAGCCAAAGGGGGCAAGAGACCCAGTACTTC.